Listed below are T cell receptor beta chains from one sample, sequenced in a study of OX40 agonist ivuxolimab in advanced cancers. Clones were read by immunoSEQ multiplex PCR, and TCRdb kept only the in-frame ones, dropping some. This table has approximately 68,000 clones, around nine tenths appearing once. The source material was CD4+ or CD8+ T cells sorted from blood, sampled in a trial of the OX40 agonist ivuxolimab. The receptor source for this set is an adult with an advanced solid tumor such as melanoma, head and neck, liver or kidney cancer. The CDR3 runs from the conserved cysteine through the conserved F or W. Fields, in order: D gene, J gene, clone size, V gene, CDR3 DNA, CDR3 protein. A D gene is named only where the DNA matches it firmly. Where a row states a size, it is once, few, many or the class of an expanded clone; other rows omit it.

d_call: -; j_call: TRBJ1-1; clone_size: -; v_call: TRBV5-1; cdr3_nt: TGCGCCAGCAGCTTGGCGCACACTGGGAGCACTGAAGCTTTCTTT; cdr3_aa: CASSLAHTGSTEAFF
d_call: -; j_call: TRBJ2-7; clone_size: -; v_call: TRBV10-3; cdr3_nt: TGTGCCTCCGGTCATCGGTCCTCCTACGAGCAGTACTTC; cdr3_aa: CASGHRSSYEQYF
d_call: TRBD2; j_call: TRBJ2-1; clone_size: -; v_call: TRBV12-5; cdr3_nt: TGTGCTAGTGGTTTGCCCCGACTAGCGGGAGTATACAATGAGCAGTTCTTC; cdr3_aa: CASGLPRLAGVYNEQFF
d_call: -; j_call: TRBJ2-1; clone_size: -; v_call: TRBV6-5; cdr3_nt: TGTGCCAGCAGTTACGACCCTAAGGCATACAATGAGCAGTTCTTC; cdr3_aa: CASSYDPKAYNEQFF
d_call: TRBD1; j_call: TRBJ1-4; clone_size: -; v_call: TRBV7-9; cdr3_nt: TGTGCCAGCAGCTTAGCCCATGGGACAGTTAATGAAAAACTGTTTTTT; cdr3_aa: CASSLAHGTVNEKLFF
d_call: TRBD2; j_call: TRBJ2-5; clone_size: few; v_call: TRBV2; cdr3_nt: TGTGCCAGCAGTTCGACTAGCGGGGGCGGGGCCCAGTACTTC; cdr3_aa: CASSSTSGGGAQYF
d_call: -; j_call: TRBJ2-3; clone_size: -; v_call: TRBV29-1; cdr3_nt: TGCAGCGTTGAAGGCAGGAGCACAGATACGCAGTATTTT; cdr3_aa: CSVEGRSTDTQYF
d_call: -; j_call: TRBJ1-6; clone_size: -; v_call: TRBV7-2; cdr3_nt: TGTGCCAGCAGCTTAGCGTCTGGCCAGGTTAATTCACCCCTCCACTTT; cdr3_aa: CASSLASGQVNSPLHF
d_call: -; j_call: TRBJ1-2; clone_size: -; v_call: TRBV10-2; cdr3_nt: TGCGCCAGCACCCAGTTCCCAGGGTATGATGGCTACACCTTC; cdr3_aa: CASTQFPGYDGYTF
d_call: TRBD1; j_call: TRBJ1-2; clone_size: once; v_call: TRBV5-1; cdr3_nt: TGCGCCAGCAGCACCGACAGGGATTATGGCTACACCTTC; cdr3_aa: CASSTDRDYGYTF
d_call: TRBD2; j_call: TRBJ2-2; clone_size: -; v_call: TRBV14; cdr3_nt: TGTGCCAGCAGCCAAGAACTCGGGGGGAAGGGGACGATGAACACCGGGGAGCTGTTTTTT; cdr3_aa: CASSQELGGKGTMNTGELFF
d_call: -; j_call: TRBJ1-5; clone_size: -; v_call: TRBV19; cdr3_nt: TGTGCCAGCCGCCCTAGCAATCAGCCCCAGCATTTT; cdr3_aa: CASRPSNQPQHF
d_call: -; j_call: TRBJ1-2; clone_size: -; v_call: TRBV15; cdr3_nt: TGTGCCACCAGCAGAGGCCCCGCGGCGCGGGTAGGCTACACCTTC; cdr3_aa: CATSRGPAARVGYTF
d_call: -; j_call: TRBJ2-5; clone_size: -; v_call: TRBV11-2; cdr3_nt: TGTGCCAGCAGCTTAGAGACGGGAAAAGAGACCCAGTACTTC; cdr3_aa: CASSLETGKETQYF
d_call: TRBD1; j_call: TRBJ1-5; clone_size: -; v_call: TRBV6-6; cdr3_nt: TGTGCCAGCAGCCCTGACAGGGATTCACAGCCCCAGCATTTT; cdr3_aa: CASSPDRDSQPQHF
d_call: -; j_call: TRBJ1-1; clone_size: -; v_call: TRBV7-9; cdr3_nt: TGTGCCAGCAGCTTAGAGGACACTGAAGCTTTCTTT; cdr3_aa: CASSLEDTEAFF
d_call: TRBD1; j_call: TRBJ2-1; clone_size: -; v_call: TRBV11-2; cdr3_nt: TGTGCCAGCACCTCCGGGACAGGTACCTACAATGAGCAGTTCTTC; cdr3_aa: CASTSGTGTYNEQFF
d_call: TRBD1; j_call: TRBJ2-7; clone_size: -; v_call: TRBV5-5; cdr3_nt: TGTGCCAGCAGCTTAGGACAGGGGACTACCTACGAGCAGTACTTC; cdr3_aa: CASSLGQGTTYEQYF
d_call: -; j_call: TRBJ1-5; clone_size: -; v_call: TRBV9; cdr3_nt: TGTGCCAGCAGCGTAGAGAGTGGGGGCAATCAGCCCCAGCATTTT; cdr3_aa: CASSVESGGNQPQHF
d_call: -; j_call: TRBJ2-3; clone_size: few; v_call: TRBV12-5; cdr3_nt: TGTGCTAGTGGTTTGGCCGGAGCGGCCTCACATACGCAGTATTTT; cdr3_aa: CASGLAGAASHTQYF